This entry is about one T cell receptor beta chain. Its specificity is not known. The sample originates from a study of OX40 agonist ivuxolimab in advanced cancers. Study-wide context: Of the patients, three showed partial responses, one with hepatocellular carcinoma and two with cutaneous melanoma.

Study conclusions and caveats: Fewer expanded clones were found on average in CD4+ than in CD8+ T cells.

Clones were read by immunoSEQ multiplex PCR, and TCRdb kept only the in-frame ones, dropping some. The sample lists approximately 26,000 clones; around 82% were seen once. CDR3 length equals 13 residues. V dropped 8 bases and J dropped 4 bases, with 12 bases sitting between them. Germline V gene data show CDR1 as PRHDT and CDR2 as FYEKMQ (reference sequence). The material was CD4+ or CD8+ T cells sorted from blood, obtained in a trial of the OX40 agonist ivuxolimab. The chain is built from TRBV13 and TRBJ2-1, with a tentative D call TRBD1 (5 bases). This TCR was recovered from an adult with an advanced solid tumor such as melanoma, head and neck, liver or kidney cancer. Written as DNA, the CDR3 is TGTGCCAGCGGGGCTTTGAATTACAATGAGCAGTTCTTC. This gives the protein CASGALNYNEQFF.